Below, 9 T cell receptor beta chains from the same sample are listed, as sequenced in a study of response to subunit inactivated influenza vaccine. TCRdb reprocessed the RT-PCR reads via MiXCR and lists one record per CDR3 protein. This sample has a few hundred thousand distinct CDR3 sequences, with about 10% found just once. These same data were also listed under a study on T cells expressing NK-cell markers. As that study records: The TCR beta cDNA came from 5'RACE template switching with UMIs.

The sample consisted of PBMCs from blood, taken on the day of vaccination. All receptors derive from a man in his fifties who received an inactivated influenza vaccine.

The V gene is TRBV28, the J gene TRBJ2-1, with 9 bases identical to TRBD2. Germline V gives CDR1 MDHEN, CDR2 SYDVKM. V gave up 7 bases and J gave up 9 bases; unmatched junction bases: 10. This CDR3 contains 14 residues. In nucleotides, the CDR3 is TGTGCCAGCAAGGGACTAGCAAGGGGCCTTGAGCAGTTCTTC. This translates into CASKGLARGLEQFF.

The chain links TRBV20-1 to TRBJ1-2, with a possible D match to TRBD1 (6 bases). V lost 3 bases to trimming and J lost 8 bases, with 13 bases between them. CDR1 DFQATT and CDR2 SNEGSKA come from the germline V gene (reference sequence). The CDR3 has 12 residues. The CDR3, as DNA: TGCAGTGCTAGTCAGGGGAGGAGCGGCTACACCTTC. Its translation is CSASQGRSGYTF.

This clonotype has only a few counts. V gene TRBV24-1 combines with J gene TRBJ2-1, with D unclear. There are 12 residues in the CDR3. Germline values: CDR1 KGHDR, CDR2 SFDVKD. V was trimmed by 4 bases and J by 9 bases, leaving 9 bases between them. Written as DNA, the CDR3 is TGTGCCACCAGTGAGCGTCCGGGTGAGCAGTTCTTC. It specifies CATSERPGEQFF.

This clonotype showed up just a few times. A read error may produce the germline difference seen at one junction end. This sequence joins TRBV12-3 or TRBV12-4 and TRBJ2-7; 11 nucleotides match TRBD2. The CDR3 is made up of 15 amino acids. The CDR3 loop is CASRLAGGPLYEQYF. CDR3 nucleotide sequence: TGTGCCAGCAGGTTAGCGGGGGGGCCCCTCTACGAGCAGTACTTC.

This clonotype was observed many times. A junction end diverges from the germline sequence, so it may reflect a read error. The chain uses TRBV7-7 and TRBJ1-6, with TRBD1 as a possible D gene (5 bases). Looked up from germline, CDR1 is SSHAT and CDR2 is FNYEAQ (reference sequence). This CDR3 spans 15 amino acids. This CDR3 reads CASSLDDSTNSPLHF. The CDR3 DNA reads TGTGCTAGCAGCTTAGACGACAGTACAAATTCACCCCTCCACTTT.

In this sample, this clonotype turned up a few times. J is TRBJ1-6 and V is TRBV28; D is undetermined. V was pared by 3 bases and J by 7 bases, with 10 bases between. This CDR3 spans 14 amino acids. Germline V gene data show CDR1 as MDHEN and CDR2 as SYDVKM. In DNA, the CDR3 is TGTGCCAGCAGTTTCGACACCGGGAATTCACCCCTCCACTTT. Its protein product is CASSFDTGNSPLHF.

This clonotype was seen many times. The CDR3 is CASSLGAPRSGEQYF. In DNA, the CDR3 is TGTGCCAGCAGCTTGGGGGCCCCGCGGTCGGGGGAGCAGTACTTC. This chain uses TRBV5-5 with TRBJ2-7, with D possibly TRBD2 on 5 matching bases. The CDR3 spans 15 residues. The V gene's germline CDR1 is SGHKS and CDR2 YYEKEE (reference sequence). V lost 0 bases, J lost 7 bases, and 17 bases lay in between.

This clonotype was found many times. The genes are TRBV5-1 and TRBJ2-2; possible D gene TRBD1, 6 bases. Germline V gives CDR1 SGHRS, CDR2 YFSETQ. This CDR3 has 16 residues. Trimming left V 7 bases short and J 7 bases short, with 23 bases between. CDR3 sequence: CASGGSGANRGGELFF. The CDR3 DNA reads as TGCGCCAGCGGGGGCTCAGGGGCGAATCGAGGCGGGGAGCTGTTTTTT.

The CDR3 bases are TGCGCCAGCAGCCAAGATTTGAGACAGCTTAGCTCTGGAAACACCATATATTTT. It yields the protein CASSQDLRQLSSGNTIYF. V usage is TRBV4-3 and J usage is TRBJ1-3; D possibly corresponds to TRBD1 (5 bases). The CDR3 loop spans 18 amino acids. V shed 0 bases and J shed 0 bases, with 15 bases lying between them. Germline values: CDR1 LGHNA, CDR2 YSLEER.